The 14 T cell receptor beta chains presented below share a single source sample, sequenced in a study of identical twins. TCRdb reprocessed the 5' RACE reads with MiXCR, giving one entry per CDR3 protein. The sample has 250,000 or so distinct CDR3 sequences, roughly 7% seen once; the top ten hold roughly 3.9%. This sample was also put to use in a study of yellow fever vaccine responses in identical twins.

The sequenced sample was memory (CD45RO+) T cells sorted from blood. These receptors all stem from a woman younger than 30 in good health.

Only a few counts were recorded for this clonotype. CDR3 sequence reads: CASAPGDSGYTF. CDR3 nucleotides: TGTGCCAGCGCCCCGGGGGACTCTGGCTACACCTTC. The chain uses TRBV6-1 and TRBJ1-2, with D perhaps matching TRBD1 (5 bases). With 8 bases removed from V and 7 bases from J, the gap between germline ends came to 14 bases. This CDR3 has 12 amino acids. Germline V lookup: CDR1 MNHNS, CDR2 SASEGT.

The table lists this clonotype with many counts. The chain uses TRBV29-1 and TRBJ2-4, with TRBD1 matching 7 bases. CDR3 length: 13 residues. Germline CDR1 reads SQVTM; CDR2 reads ANQGSEA. With 3 bases clipped from V and 9 bases from J, the junction kept 8 bases outside the gene matches. The CDR3 sequence: CSVERDRAGIQYF. Written as DNA, the CDR3 is TGCAGCGTTGAGAGAGACAGGGCTGGCATTCAGTACTTC.

Only a few counts were recorded for this clonotype. V is TRBV20-1 and J is TRBJ2-2, with TRBD1 matching 10 bases. Losses at the gene ends were 0 bases for V and 4 bases for J; bases not matched to a gene: 2. Germline CDR1 DFQATT, CDR2 SNEGSKA (reference sequence). The CDR3 extends over 15 amino acids. The CDR3 bases are TGCAGTGCTAGAGATTGGACAGGGGGCACCGGGGAGCTGTTTTTT. Its protein product is CSARDWTGGTGELFF.

The chain joins TRBV9 to TRBJ2-2; no definite D call. Trimming stripped 0 bases from V and 1 base from J, with 4 bases between. The CDR3 length is 14 residues. Per germline, CDR1 SGDLS and CDR2 YYNGEE. The DNA for the CDR3 is TGTGCCAGCAGCGTAGAGGTGAACACCGGGGAGCTGTTTTTT. Translated: CASSVEVNTGELFF.

The chain employs TRBV12-3 or TRBV12-4 and TRBJ2-5, with 7 positions matching TRBD1. This CDR3 region has 14 residues. V gave up 5 bases and J gave up 1 base; unmatched junction bases: 4. DNA for the CDR3: TGTGCCAGCAGTCCCCGGGACAGCCAAGAGACCCAGTACTTC. This gives the protein CASSPRDSQETQYF.

This clonotype has ten or more counts. This rearrangement joins TRBV12-3 or TRBV12-4 to TRBJ2-3; 8 positions agree with TRBD2. With V trimmed by 6 bases and J by 7 bases, 12 bases remained unmatched. The CDR3 has 15 amino acids. CDR3 nucleotide sequence: TGTGCCAGCAGACTAGCGGTAGGGCGGCTATATACGCAGTATTTT. Translation gives CASRLAVGRLYTQYF.

This clonotype was found many times. The chain couples TRBV3-1 to TRBJ1-5; D might be TRBD1 (6 bases). CDR1 and CDR2 (germline): LGHDT, YNNKEL (reference sequence). The CDR3 is 15 residues long. Trimming took 0 bases from V and 4 from J, leaving 10 bases between them. The CDR3 loop reads CASSQEPQGNQPQHF. As DNA, the CDR3 is TGTGCCAGCAGCCAAGAGCCGCAGGGGAATCAGCCCCAGCATTTT.

The CDR3 coding sequence is TGCAGCGTTTCATACAGTCACACCGGGGAGCTGTTTTTT. As protein: CSVSYSHTGELFF. The V call is TRBV29-1, the J call TRBJ2-2, with D unclear. Trimming shortened V by 5 bases and J by 3 bases, and 10 bases separated the two germline ends. CDR3 size: 13 residues. The V gene's germline CDR1 is SQVTM and CDR2 ANQGSEA.

This clonotype was observed many times. The chain carries TRBV7-9 and TRBJ1-1, with 10 bases lining up with TRBD1. Looked up from germline, CDR1 is SEHNR and CDR2 is FQNEAQ (reference sequence). This CDR3 is 12 amino acids long. V shed 5 bases and J 11 bases; nucleotides not matched to a gene: 5. The CDR3 DNA reads as TGTGCCAGCAGCCCCCAGGGACAGGGGGCTTTCTTT. This encodes CASSPQGQGAFF.

This clonotype was counted between two and nine times. The chain joins TRBV20-1 to TRBJ1-6; D remains unclear. This CDR3 has 15 amino acids. The V end lost 2 bases, the J end lost 4 bases, and 12 bases lay between the germline ends. The germline V gene encodes CDR1 DFQATT and CDR2 SNEGSKA (reference sequence). For the CDR3, the DNA is TGCAGTGCTAGAAGGAGCCCAAAATATAATTCACCCCTCCACTTT. Amino acid sequence: CSARRSPKYNSPLHF.

The chain carries TRBV4-1 and TRBJ2-1; 9 nucleotides align to TRBD2. The CDR3 consists of 16 residues. Unmatched junction bases numbered 7, after V lost 1 base and J lost 6 bases. Germline loops: CDR1 MGHRA, CDR2 YSYEKL. CDR3 amino acids: CASSQGPAGGANEQFF. CDR3 sequence (DNA): TGCGCCAGCAGCCAAGGTCCCGCGGGGGGGGCCAATGAGCAGTTCTTC.

The chain recombines TRBV20-1 with TRBJ1-2; the D gene is possibly TRBD1 (5 bases). Germline CDR1 DFQATT, CDR2 SNEGSKA (reference sequence). CDR3 length: 15 amino acids. V lost 6 bases, J lost 4 bases, and 21 bases lay in between. The CDR3 spells CSAVDRQPLGYGYTF. Here the CDR3 DNA reads TGCAGTGCCGTTGATCGACAGCCCCTAGGCTATGGCTACACCTTC.

The chain employs TRBV27 and TRBJ1-2, with D possibly being TRBD1 (5 bases). Germline V gene data show CDR1 as MNHEY and CDR2 as SMNVEV (reference sequence). The CDR3 sequence is 13 residues long. The germline V and J ends were trimmed by 6 bases and 2 bases, with 10 bases remaining between them. The CDR3 protein is CASRDGANYGYTF. The CDR3 nucleotides read TGTGCCAGCAGGGACGGGGCCAACTATGGCTACACCTTC.

This clonotype was counted at least ten times. The V and J genes are TRBV5-5 and TRBJ2-1, with 8 nucleotides matching TRBD2. This CDR3 is built from 17 residues. After removal of 0 bases from V and 6 bases from J, the junction contained 11 bases not matched to a gene. Germline V lookup: CDR1 SGHKS, CDR2 YYEKEE (reference sequence). The CDR3 bases are TGTGCCAGCAGCTTGGGGAGCGGGGTAGCGGGATTCAATGAGCAGTTCTTC. Protein product: CASSLGSGVAGFNEQFF.